The 21 T cell receptor beta chains listed next were all sequenced from one sample in a study of T cell changes during pregnancy in multiple sclerosis (dated by TCRdb to the late 2010s). To prepare the library, the immunoSEQ multiplex PCR assay was applied. TCRdb took this table from immuneACCESS and kept in-frame rearrangements with V and J called. Such tables lack part of the clones; where checked against another copy, unresolved V genes explain under half of the gap, and the rest is unexplained. The sample table lists around 61,000 clones, approximately 87% of them with a count of one. The ten largest make up approximately 5.3% of the sample. Specimen: peripheral blood from another person, used as feeder cells. Receptor source: a human donor whose cells served as feeder cells for cultures in a pregnancy study.

The chain combines TRBV30 with TRBJ1-1; 11 bases agree with TRBD1. With 2 bases clipped from V and 6 bases from J, the junction kept 5 bases outside the gene matches. This CDR3 is built from 14 residues. The V gene's germline CDR1 is GTSNPN and CDR2 SVGIG (reference sequence). The CDR3, as DNA: TGTGCCTGGAGTAGGACAGGGGGCTCCCCTGAAGCTTTCTTT. Its protein product is CAWSRTGGSPEAFF.

This sequence joins TRBV11-3 and TRBJ2-5; no clear D. V gave up 2 bases and J gave up 4 bases, with 20 bases separating them. Germline V gene lookup returns CDR1 SGHNT and CDR2 YENEEA. The CDR3 is made up of 17 amino acids. CDR3 residues: CASSLNDLCGVAETQYF. The CDR3 coding sequence is TGTGCCAGCAGCTTAAATGATCTTTGCGGCGTTGCAGAGACCCAGTACTTC.

The chain employs TRBV5-1 and TRBJ2-6; D is possibly TRBD1 (6 bases). From germline, CDR1 is SGHRS and CDR2 YFSETQ. V was pared by 3 bases and J by 0 bases, with 10 bases between. This CDR3 has 16 residues. The CDR3 region has the DNA TGCGCCAGCAGCTATTACAGGGACTCTGGGGCCAACGTCCTGACTTTC. This gives the protein CASSYYRDSGANVLTF.

This clone was counted once. The chain uses TRBV7-9 and TRBJ2-5, with 9 nucleotides matching TRBD2. The V segment lost 7 bases and the J segment 4 bases; nucleotides outside the gene matches: 13. The CDR3 sequence is 16 residues long. CDR1 and CDR2 from the germline V gene are SEHNR and FQNEAQ (reference sequence). For the CDR3, the DNA is TGTGCCAGCAACCGATCGCGGGGACTAGCTGGAGAGACCCAGTACTTC. Its protein product is CASNRSRGLAGETQYF.

The chain combines TRBV4-3 with TRBJ1-1, with 7 bases aligning to TRBD1. Germline CDR1 reads LGHNA; CDR2 reads YSLEER. J lost 11 bases, V lost 5 bases, and 11 bases had no gene match. The CDR3 is made up of 13 amino acids. In DNA form, the CDR3 reads TGCGCCAGCAGCAACCGAGGGAAGGGGGCCGCTTTCTTT. As protein: CASSNRGKGAAFF.

The CDR3 DNA reads TGCGCCAGCAGCTTGGAGCTAGCGGGAGCCAATGAGCAGTTCTTC. Its translation: CASSLELAGANEQFF. This rearrangement joins TRBV5-1 to TRBJ2-1; 10 bases fit TRBD2. Losses at the gene ends were 0 bases for V and 6 bases for J; bases not matched to a gene: 3. CDR1 is SGHRS, CDR2 YFSETQ, per germline. The CDR3 has 15 amino acids.

This clone was observed once. The J gene is TRBJ2-7, the V gene TRBV7-9; 7 bases are a match to TRBD2. The CDR3 has 14 residues. V shed 1 base and J 6 bases; nucleotides not matched to a gene: 6. CDR1 and CDR2 from the germline V gene are SEHNR and FQNEAQ (reference sequence). DNA of the CDR3: TGTGCCAGCAGCTTAGACGGACTAGTCAGCGAGCAGTACTTC. Its translation is CASSLDGLVSEQYF.

This rearrangement joins TRBV25-1 to TRBJ2-1; 8 nucleotides line up with TRBD1. Per the germline V gene, CDR1 is MGHDK and CDR2 is SYGVNS. With V trimmed by 8 bases and J by 2 bases, 5 bases remained unmatched. The CDR3 spans 14 residues. The CDR3 DNA reads TGTGCCAGCTCTGGGGACAGGCCCTACAATGAGCAGTTCTTC. Encoded protein: CASSGDRPYNEQFF. The full variable domain, its missing parts supplied by reference TRBV25-1 and TRBJ2-1, is EADIYQTPRYLVIGTGKKITLECSQTMGHDKMYWYQQDPGMELHLIHYSYGVNSTEKGDLSSESTVSRIRTEHFPLTLESARPSHTSQYLCASSGDRPYNEQFFGPGTRLTVL.

The rearrangement links TRBV7-9 to TRBJ1-2; D perhaps matches TRBD1 (5 bases). Per the germline V gene, CDR1 is SEHNR and CDR2 is FQNEAQ (reference sequence). The length of the CDR3 is 17 residues. Trimming pared 6 bases from V and 1 base from J, leaving 21 bases between. This CDR3 reads CASSLLGAPDSNYGYTF. CDR3 DNA sequence: TGTGCCAGCAGTCTTCTTGGGGCCCCCGACAGTAACTATGGCTACACCTTC.

The chain links TRBV10-1 to TRBJ2-2; D might be TRBD2 (7 bases). V was trimmed by 3 bases and J by 7 bases, leaving 12 bases between them. This CDR3 contains 14 residues. Germline assignment: CDR1 WNHNN and CDR2 SYGVQD (reference sequence). The CDR3 sequence is CASSDSGEGGELFF. As DNA, the CDR3 is TGCGCCAGCAGTGACTCAGGGGAGGGCGGGGAGCTGTTTTTT.

This clone was seen only once. The V and J genes are TRBV7-7 and TRBJ1-1, with a tentative D call TRBD1 (5 bases). The germline V and J ends were trimmed by 4 bases and 1 base, with 7 bases remaining between them. Germline CDR1 is SSHAT and CDR2 is FNYEAQ (reference sequence). The CDR3 contains 13 residues. CDR3 amino acids: CASSSDRNTEAFF. CDR3 coding DNA: TGTGCCAGCAGCTCCGACAGGAACACTGAAGCTTTCTTT.

The chain is built from TRBV7-2 and TRBJ1-6; 8 nucleotides line up with TRBD1. This CDR3 spans 14 amino acids. Looked up from germline, CDR1 is SGHTA and CDR2 is FQGNSA. After removal of 4 bases from V and 8 bases from J, the junction contained 4 bases not matched to a gene. The CDR3: CASSYGQGYSPLHF. DNA of the CDR3: TGTGCCAGCAGCTATGGACAGGGCTATTCACCCCTCCACTTT.

The V gene is TRBV11-2, the J gene TRBJ1-1, with 8 bases aligning to TRBD1. From germline, CDR1 is SGHAT and CDR2 FQNNGV. The V and J ends lost 4 bases and 1 base, in that order; junction bases with no gene match: 8. This CDR3 has 16 amino acids. CDR3: CASSSGPGTGNTEAFF. For the CDR3, the DNA is TGTGCCAGCAGCTCCGGTCCCGGGACAGGGAACACTGAAGCTTTCTTT.

This clone was recorded once. The rearrangement links TRBV25-1 to TRBJ1-2; TRBD1 aligns across 10 bases. From germline, CDR1 is MGHDK and CDR2 SYGVNS. V shed 4 bases, J shed 8 bases, and the junction held 7 bases outside the gene matches. The CDR3 sequence is 14 residues long. The CDR3 DNA reads as TGTGCCAGCAGTGGGACAGGGGGTTATGTAGGCTACACCTTC. Its translation is CASSGTGGYVGYTF.

CDR3 nucleotide sequence: TGTGCCAGCAGCTTGTCTAGCGGGGTCCCAGAGACCCAGTACTTC. Translating gives CASSLSSGVPETQYF. The chain joins TRBV13 to TRBJ2-5, with 9 bases that match TRBD2. Unmatched junction bases numbered 6, after V lost 3 bases and J lost 4 bases. Germline CDR1 is PRHDT and CDR2 is FYEKMQ (reference sequence). This CDR3 has 15 residues.

The chain joins TRBV6-1 to TRBJ2-7; D is unclear. This CDR3 is 13 amino acids long. V shed 5 bases and J shed 0 bases, with 8 bases lying between them. From germline, CDR1 is MNHNS and CDR2 SASEGT. CDR3 in amino acids: CASSLASSYEQYF. The CDR3 nucleotides read TGTGCCAGCAGTCTGGCGAGCTCCTACGAGCAGTACTTC.

This clone was detected once. CDR3 in amino acids: CASSLATGGGQPQHF. As DNA, the CDR3 is TGTGCCAGCAGCTTAGCCACAGGGGGAGGTCAGCCCCAGCATTTT. J is TRBJ1-5 and V is TRBV7-9, with 8 bases lining up with TRBD1. With 0 bases clipped from V and 6 bases from J, the junction kept 4 bases outside the gene matches. This CDR3 has 15 residues. Per germline, CDR1 SEHNR and CDR2 FQNEAQ (reference sequence).

The CDR3 coding sequence is TGTGCCAGCAGCTTGCCACAGGCGGTAGGCTATGGCTACACCTTC. This codes for CASSLPQAVGYGYTF. The chain employs TRBV7-9 and TRBJ1-2; a weak D match, TRBD1 (5 bases). Germline CDR1 SEHNR, CDR2 FQNEAQ (reference sequence). Trimming left V 3 bases short and J 4 bases short, with 15 bases between. This CDR3 region has 15 residues.

The chain employs TRBV2 and TRBJ2-7; D assignment may be TRBD1 or TRBD2 (5 bases each). The CDR3 is 13 residues long. Trimming stripped 6 bases from V and 2 bases from J, with 11 bases between. Germline CDR1 and CDR2: SNHLY and FYNNEI. DNA for the CDR3: TGTGCCAGCAGAACCGGGGCCCCCTACGAGCAGTACTTC. It yields the protein CASRTGAPYEQYF.

This clone was seen once. The CDR3 sequence: CASSFNSGYQETQYF. The CDR3, as DNA: TGCGCCAGCAGCTTCAACTCGGGCTACCAAGAGACCCAGTACTTC. The chain employs TRBV5-1 and TRBJ2-5; no definite D call. Germline V gene lookup returns CDR1 SGHRS and CDR2 YFSETQ. The length of the CDR3 is 15 residues. The V gene lost 2 bases and the J gene lost 0 bases, with 11 bases spanning the gap.

This chain joins TRBV9 and TRBJ1-1; D is unclear. Per the germline V gene, CDR1 is SGDLS and CDR2 is YYNGEE. V was clipped by 3 bases and J by 4 bases, with 25 bases between them. There are 18 residues in the CDR3. The CDR3 protein is CASSALDGTRKKSTEAFF. CDR3 in DNA: TGTGCCAGCAGCGCCTTGGACGGCACGCGAAAAAAGAGCACTGAAGCTTTCTTT.